The TCR beta chain under discussion was sequenced for a study of blood T cell repertoires in COVID-19. All recovered Cohort 3 donors got two negative PCRs, got clearance, or saw symptom resolution. Sequenced by immunoSEQ multiplex PCR; TCRdb stores in-frame clones only, minus some. The sample records about 270,000 clones, approximately 92% being singletons. Germline-derived CDR1 and CDR2 are LNHNV and YYDKDF (reference sequence). The CDR3 loop spans 15 amino acids. V was clipped by 4 bases and J by 4 bases; unmatched bases: 6. The sample consisted of PBMCs or T cells enriched from blood (not recorded which). The clonotype comes from a woman between 18 and 30 years old who had recovered from COVID-19. J is TRBJ2-1 and V is TRBV15; 8 nucleotides line up with TRBD2. CDR3: CATSTRAGVYNEQFF. CDR3 bases: TGTGCCACCAGCACGAGAGCGGGGGTTTACAATGAGCAGTTCTTC.